A single sample is the source of the 25 T cell receptor beta chains below, sequenced in a study of vaccination and CD4 T cells after COVID-19. With the Oncomine TCR Beta short-read assay, DNA from cultured CD4+ T cells was sequenced. TCRdb re-analysed the PCR reads in MiXCR, keeping a single row per CDR3 protein. Of about 22,000 distinct CDR3 sequences in the sample, 46% were seen once. These TCRs are of unknown antigen specificity. The time point is: late sampling 161 to 241 days after vaccination in three convalescent patients. Noted treatment: approximately 9-day PBMC culture with coronavirus spike peptide pools or control peptides (ViraFEST assay). The sequencing used CD4+ T cells from blood, cultured in vitro, collected about 7 months after SARS-CoV-2 vaccination. The source of these receptors is a human donor who had recovered from COVID-19.

This clonotype has just a few counts. The rearrangement uses TRBV20-1 and TRBJ2-7; 11 nucleotides agree with TRBD1. After removal of 1 base from V and 9 bases from J, the junction contained 2 bases not matched to a gene. The CDR3 contains 12 residues. Germline V gene sequence: CDR1 DFQATT, CDR2 SNEGSKA (reference sequence). The CDR3 sequence: CSARGTGGGQYF. The CDR3 coding sequence is TGCAGTGCTAGAGGGACAGGGGGCGGGCAGTACTTC.

The chain carries TRBV18 and TRBJ1-1; D is uncertain. CDR3 length equals 12 residues. Germline V CDR1 and CDR2: KGHSH, LQKENI. Trimming removed 2 bases at V and 5 bases at J, with 6 bases between. The CDR3, as DNA: TGTGCCAGCTCACCAGGGAGTACTGAAGCTTTCTTT. It specifies CASSPGSTEAFF.

This clonotype was seen more than once but under ten times. The chain carries TRBV20-1 and TRBJ1-5, with TRBD1 matching 7 bases. CDR3 size: 14 residues. The V and J ends lost 0 bases and 3 bases, in that order; junction bases with no gene match: 2. Germline V gene data show CDR1 as DFQATT and CDR2 as SNEGSKA (reference sequence). The CDR3 bases are TGCAGTGCTAGAGAGGGGACAGTCAATCAGCCCCAGCATTTT. Translating it yields CSAREGTVNQPQHF.

V is TRBV27 and J is TRBJ2-7; D assignment may be TRBD1 or TRBD2 (5 bases each). This CDR3 has 13 residues. The germline V gene encodes CDR1 MNHEY and CDR2 SMNVEV (reference sequence). V was clipped by 6 bases and J by 0 bases, with 9 bases between them. The DNA of the CDR3 is TGTGCCAGCAGGAGGGGTAGCTCCTACGAGCAGTACTTC. Translated: CASRRGSSYEQYF.

This rearrangement joins TRBV10-3 to TRBJ1-1, with a possible D match to TRBD1 (5 bases). Per germline, CDR1 ENHRY and CDR2 SYGVKD. The CDR3 extends over 12 amino acids. V was pared by 11 bases and J by 3 bases, with 13 bases between. The CDR3, as DNA: TGTGCCTCCCAGTCGGGGGACACTGAAGCTTTCTTT. Translating it yields CASQSGDTEAFF.

The V gene is TRBV20-1, the J gene TRBJ1-3; 8 bases align to TRBD1. CDR1 and CDR2 (germline): DFQATT, SNEGSKA (reference sequence). J lost 3 bases, V lost 2 bases, and 0 bases had no gene match. The CDR3 covers 13 residues. This chain's CDR3 is CSARTGGGNTIYF. The CDR3 nucleotides are TGCAGTGCTAGAACAGGGGGTGGAAACACCATATATTTT.

The CDR3 nucleotides read TGTGCCAGCAGCTCCTTTTCCTTAGCCTACGAGCAGTACTTC. The encoded protein is CASSSFSLAYEQYF. The V gene is TRBV11-2, the J gene TRBJ2-7; D ambiguous. The CDR3 loop spans 14 amino acids. From germline, CDR1 is SGHAT and CDR2 FQNNGV. V lost 4 bases and J 2 bases, leaving 12 bases between the germline ends.

In its sample, this clonotype was seen a few times. This rearrangement joins TRBV20-1 to TRBJ1-5; D is unresolved. The CDR3 length is 13 residues. The germline V gene has CDR1 DFQATT and CDR2 SNEGSKA (reference sequence). Deletions cut 6 bases from V and 3 bases from J, with 12 bases between. CDR3 DNA: TGCAGTGCAATGGCCGCGTTCAATCAGCCCCAGCATTTT. This translates into CSAMAAFNQPQHF.

Here the CDR3 reads CSARQELGTQYF. DNA of the CDR3: TGCAGTGCTAGACAGGAACTTGGGACCCAGTACTTC. The chain employs TRBV20-1 and TRBJ2-5; D uncertain. CDR1 is DFQATT and CDR2 is SNEGSKA in the germline V gene (reference sequence). Trimming pared 2 bases from V and 7 bases from J, leaving 11 bases between. CDR3 length: 12 residues.

The chain recombines TRBV15 with TRBJ2-1, with 7 bases aligning to TRBD2. CDR1 is LNHNV and CDR2 is YYDKDF in the germline V gene (reference sequence). Trimming cost V 0 bases and J 7 bases; bases outside gene matches: 6. This CDR3 is built from 15 residues. CDR3 protein: CATSRDRDSGNEQFF. CDR3 coding DNA: TGTGCCACCAGCAGAGATCGGGATAGCGGGAATGAGCAGTTCTTC.

CDR3 in amino acids: CATSRLQDRTSGYTF. The CDR3 nucleotides read TGTGCCACCAGCAGACTCCAGGACAGGACTAGCGGCTACACCTTC. This chain joins TRBV15 and TRBJ1-2; 7 bases line up with TRBD1. Germline lookup yields CDR1 LNHNV and CDR2 YYDKDF (reference sequence). CDR3 length: 15 amino acids. V shed 2 bases and J 8 bases; nucleotides not matched to a gene: 11.

The CDR3 is CASSRTGTNYGYTF. The CDR3 DNA is TGTGCCAGCAGTCGGACGGGAACTAACTATGGCTACACCTTC. The chain employs TRBV6-2 or TRBV6-3 and TRBJ1-2; no definite D call. CDR3 size: 14 residues. Trimming left V 5 bases short and J 0 bases short, with 10 bases between. The germline CDR1 and CDR2 sequences are MNHEY and SVGEGT.

The rearrangement uses TRBV7-9 and TRBJ1-1; no definite D call. Germline V gene data show CDR1 as SEHNR and CDR2 as FQNEAQ (reference sequence). CDR3 length equals 13 residues. Trimming left V 1 base short and J 11 bases short, with 14 bases between. The CDR3 protein is CASSLEAALGAFF. In DNA form, the CDR3 reads TGTGCCAGCAGCTTAGAGGCGGCCCTTGGGGCTTTCTTT.

The J gene is TRBJ1-2, the V gene TRBV20-1; 8 bases align to TRBD1. The length of the CDR3 is 16 residues. Germline CDR1 reads DFQATT; CDR2 reads SNEGSKA (reference sequence). V lost 6 bases to trimming and J lost 5 bases; unmatched junction nucleotides: 17. Here the CDR3 DNA reads TGCAGTGCCAACACTGGTAGGCAGGGGGCTCGATATGGCTACACCTTC. This translates into CSANTGRQGARYGYTF.

The V and J genes are TRBV20-1 and TRBJ2-7; no firm D call. This CDR3 region has 12 residues. CDR1 DFQATT and CDR2 SNEGSKA come from the germline V gene (reference sequence). V lost 3 bases and J 2 bases, leaving 8 bases between the germline ends. CDR3 region: CSASGLTYEQYF. The DNA for the CDR3 is TGCAGTGCTAGTGGGCTAACCTACGAGCAGTACTTC.

The chain links TRBV4-3 to TRBJ2-1, with D perhaps TRBD2 (5 bases). V was pared by 0 bases and J by 8 bases, with 8 bases between. This CDR3 region has 13 residues. Germline V gene data show CDR1 as LGHNA and CDR2 as YSLEER. CDR3 in DNA: TGCGCCAGCAGCCAAGAACTGAGGGATGAGCAGTTCTTC. It codes for CASSQELRDEQFF.

The CDR3 protein is CASSEYRFYEQYF. CDR3 bases: TGTGCCAGCAGTGAGTATAGGTTCTACGAGCAGTACTTC. The rearrangement uses TRBV2 and TRBJ2-7; D is ambiguous. V was shortened by 3 bases and J by 3 bases, with 9 bases between the two germline ends. The germline CDR1 and CDR2 sequences are SNHLY and FYNNEI. CDR3 length: 13 amino acids.

The V gene is TRBV6-1, the J gene TRBJ2-1; TRBD2 matches 9 bases. Germline V lookup: CDR1 MNHNS, CDR2 SASEGT. The ends lost 6 bases at V and 9 bases at J; junction bases unmatched: 3. The CDR3 spans 12 residues. The CDR3 region has the DNA TGTGCCAGCAGATCAGCGGGGGGTGAGCAGTTCTTC. Its translation: CASRSAGGEQFF.

The rearrangement uses TRBV2 and TRBJ2-5; D uncertain. CDR3 length: 11 amino acids. Trimming left V 3 bases short and J 5 bases short, with 4 bases between. Germline CDR1 SNHLY, CDR2 FYNNEI. The CDR3 DNA is TGTGCCAGCAGTGATTGGGAGACCCAGTACTTC. This sequence encodes CASSDWETQYF.

This chain connects TRBV20-1 to TRBJ2-3; D unclear. V lost 3 bases and J lost 0, with 16 bases in between. This CDR3 region has 16 residues. The V gene's germline CDR1 is DFQATT and CDR2 SNEGSKA (reference sequence). Here the CDR3 reads CSASTTLYGSTDTQYF. The CDR3 region has the DNA TGCAGTGCTAGCACCACGTTGTACGGGAGCACAGATACGCAGTATTTT.

V is TRBV7-3 and J is TRBJ1-1; D is possibly TRBD1 (6 bases). Trimming pared 5 bases from V and 5 bases from J, leaving 18 bases between. The CDR3 extends over 15 amino acids. CDR1 SGHTA and CDR2 FQGTGA come from the germline V gene. The CDR3 DNA is TGTGCCAGCAGCGCCACCGGGTCTCAGGGGACTGAAGCTTTCTTT. Its translation is CASSATGSQGTEAFF.

In its sample, this clonotype was seen a few times. The chain combines TRBV15 with TRBJ1-5; D uncertain. CDR1 is LNHNV and CDR2 is YYDKDF in the germline V gene (reference sequence). The CDR3 sequence is 14 residues long. The V gene lost 3 bases and the J gene lost 2 bases, with 8 bases spanning the gap. CDR3 in amino acids: CATSRGTRNQPQHF. As DNA, the CDR3 is TGTGCCACCAGCAGGGGAACCCGCAATCAGCCCCAGCATTTT.

Worth noting for this clonotype: One end of the junction varies from germline; a read error may be responsible. The chain recombines TRBV10-3 with TRBJ1-2; TRBD1 agrees at 7 bases. The CDR3 has 14 amino acids. Per the germline V gene, CDR1 is ENHRY and CDR2 is SYGVKD. The CDR3 sequence: CVISEPTGNYGYTF. CDR3 in DNA: TGTGTCATCAGTGAGCCGACAGGGAACTATGGCTACACCTTC.

By sample share, this clonotype is medium-sized. The chain couples TRBV30 to TRBJ1-1, with 7 nucleotides matching TRBD1. CDR3 length: 13 amino acids. The junction had 2 bases not matched to a gene; V was cut back by 2 bases and J by 2 bases. Germline CDR1 reads GTSNPN; CDR2 reads SVGIG (reference sequence). CDR3 sequence: CAWSRDSNTEAFF. The CDR3 nucleotides read TGTGCCTGGAGTAGGGACAGTAACACTGAAGCTTTCTTT.

The chain employs TRBV7-6 and TRBJ2-5, with a possible D match to TRBD2 (7 bases). CDR3 length: 15 residues. The germline CDR1 and CDR2 sequences are SGHVS and FNYEAQ. Trimming left V 5 bases short and J 1 base short, with 14 bases between. The CDR3 is CASSQIRGAQETQYF. CDR3 nucleotides: TGTGCCAGCAGCCAAATACGGGGGGCCCAAGAGACCCAGTACTTC.